One sample yielded the 3 T cell receptor beta chains listed below, sequenced in a study of tumor-infiltrating lymphocytes in localized non-small cell lung cancer. Method: immunoSEQ multiplex PCR; TCRdb's copy keeps in-frame clones and lacks some. The data contain over 10,000 clones, about 76% of them singletons. Input material: uninvolved lung tissue not adjacent to the tumor. These TCRs come from a human donor with non-small cell lung cancer.

This clone appeared a few times. J is TRBJ1-1 and V is TRBV5-1; possible D gene TRBD1, 6 bases. V was cut by 2 bases and J by 2 bases, with 7 bases left in between. CDR3 length equals 13 residues. In germline, CDR1 is SGHRS, CDR2 YFSETQ. This CDR3 reads CASSFGTNTEAFF. Written as DNA, the CDR3 is TGCGCCAGCAGCTTCGGGACAAACACTGAAGCTTTCTTT.

This clone was picked up one time. The chain uses TRBV5-1 and TRBJ2-1; perhaps TRBD2 as D (5 bases). With 8 bases removed from V and 4 bases from J, the gap between germline ends came to 13 bases. CDR3 size: 13 residues. Germline V lookup: CDR1 SGHRS, CDR2 YFSETQ. The CDR3 DNA is TGCGCCAGTCGAGGGTCGGAATACAATGAGCAGTTCTTC. It is translated as CASRGSEYNEQFF. Full variable domain (missing parts from reference TRBV5-1 and TRBJ2-1): KAGVTQTPRYLIKTRGQQVTLSCSPISGHRSVSWYQQTPGQGLQFLFEYFSETQRNKGNFPGRFSGRQFSNSRSEMNVSTLELGDSALYLCASRGSEYNEQFFGPGTRLTVL.

This clone was recorded once. This rearrangement joins TRBV6-5 to TRBJ2-7; 8 nucleotides agree with TRBD1. The CDR3 runs 12 residues. From germline, CDR1 is MNHEY and CDR2 SVGAGI. Unmatched junction bases numbered 3, after V lost 10 bases and J lost 1 base. CDR3 nucleotide sequence: TGTGCCACCAGGGACAGGTCCTACGAGCAGTACTTC. As protein: CATRDRSYEQYF.